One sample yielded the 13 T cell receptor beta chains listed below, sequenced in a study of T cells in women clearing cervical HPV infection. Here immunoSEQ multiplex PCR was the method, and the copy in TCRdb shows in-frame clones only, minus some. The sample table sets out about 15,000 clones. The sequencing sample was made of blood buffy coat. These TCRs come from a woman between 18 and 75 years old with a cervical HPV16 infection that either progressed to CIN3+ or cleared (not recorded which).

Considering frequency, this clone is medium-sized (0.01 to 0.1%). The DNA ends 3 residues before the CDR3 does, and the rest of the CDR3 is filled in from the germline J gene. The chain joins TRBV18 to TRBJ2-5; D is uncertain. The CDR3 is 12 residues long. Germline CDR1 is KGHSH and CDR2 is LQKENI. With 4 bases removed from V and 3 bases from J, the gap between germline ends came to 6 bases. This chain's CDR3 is CASSHKEETQYF. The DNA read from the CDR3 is TGTGCCAGCTCACACAAAGAAGAGACC.

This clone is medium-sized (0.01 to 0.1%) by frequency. CDR3 DNA, as far as it was read: TGTGCCAGCAGTGAACTTGAAAAA. This encodes CASSELEK. The whole CDR3 is CASSELEKLFF. The chain couples TRBV6-1 to TRBJ1-4; the D is unclear. The CDR3 goes on 3 residues after the read ends, and that part is filled in from the germline J gene. V lost 2 bases to trimming and J lost 7 bases, with 2 bases between them. The CDR3 is 11 amino acids. The germline gives CDR1 MNHNS, CDR2 SASEGT.

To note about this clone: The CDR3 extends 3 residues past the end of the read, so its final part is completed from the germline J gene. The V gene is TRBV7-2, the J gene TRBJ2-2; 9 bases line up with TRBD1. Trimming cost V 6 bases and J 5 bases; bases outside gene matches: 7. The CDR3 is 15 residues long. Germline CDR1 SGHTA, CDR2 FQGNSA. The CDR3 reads CASRLGQGGTGELFF. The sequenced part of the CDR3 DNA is TGTGCCAGCAGACTGGGACAGGGTGGGACCGGGGAG.

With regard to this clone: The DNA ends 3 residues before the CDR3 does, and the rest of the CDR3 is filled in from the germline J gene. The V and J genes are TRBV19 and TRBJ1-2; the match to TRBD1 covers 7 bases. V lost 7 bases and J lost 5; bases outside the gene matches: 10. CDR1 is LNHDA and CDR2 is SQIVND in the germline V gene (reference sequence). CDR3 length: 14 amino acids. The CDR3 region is CASIQAGGPYGYTF. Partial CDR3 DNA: TGTGCCAGTATACAAGCAGGGGGACCTTATGGC.

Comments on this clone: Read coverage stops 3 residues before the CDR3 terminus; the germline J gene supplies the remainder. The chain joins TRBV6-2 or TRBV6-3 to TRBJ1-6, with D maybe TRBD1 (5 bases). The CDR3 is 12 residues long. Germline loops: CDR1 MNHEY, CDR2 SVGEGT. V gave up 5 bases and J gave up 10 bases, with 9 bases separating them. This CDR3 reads CASSQGSSPLHF. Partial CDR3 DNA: TGTGCCAGCAGTCAGGGATCGTCACCC.

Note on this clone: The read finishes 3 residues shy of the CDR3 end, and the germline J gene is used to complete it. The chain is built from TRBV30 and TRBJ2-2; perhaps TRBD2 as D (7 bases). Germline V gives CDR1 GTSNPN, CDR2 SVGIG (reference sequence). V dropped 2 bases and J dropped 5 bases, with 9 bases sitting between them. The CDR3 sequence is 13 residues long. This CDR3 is CAWSRGGTGELFF. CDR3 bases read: TGTGCCTGGAGTAGGGGGGGGACCGGGGAG.

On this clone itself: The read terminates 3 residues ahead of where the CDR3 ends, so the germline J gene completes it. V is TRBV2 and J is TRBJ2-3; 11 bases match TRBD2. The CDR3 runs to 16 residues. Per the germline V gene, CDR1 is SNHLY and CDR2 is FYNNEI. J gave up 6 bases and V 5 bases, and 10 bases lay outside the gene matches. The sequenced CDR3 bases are TGTGCCAGCAGTTCTCTAGCGGGAGGTGGTGTGGATACG. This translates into CASSSLAGGGVDT. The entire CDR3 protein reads CASSSLAGGGVDTQYF.

The CDR3 is CSAREVPGYEQYF. CDR3 DNA, as far as it was read: TGCAGTGCTAGAGAAGTCCCGGGCTACGAG. The J gene is TRBJ2-7, the V gene TRBV20-1, with no clear D. The read halts 3 residues ahead of the CDR3 end, with the missing end drawn from the germline J gene. The CDR3 is 13 residues long. V lost 0 bases, J lost 3 bases, and 9 bases lay in between. Per germline, CDR1 DFQATT and CDR2 SNEGSKA (reference sequence).

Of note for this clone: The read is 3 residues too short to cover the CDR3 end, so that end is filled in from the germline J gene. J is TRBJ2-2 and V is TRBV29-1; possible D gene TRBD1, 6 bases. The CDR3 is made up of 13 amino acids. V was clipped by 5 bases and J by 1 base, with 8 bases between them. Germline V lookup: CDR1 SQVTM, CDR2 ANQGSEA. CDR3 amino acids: CSVRDKNTGELFF. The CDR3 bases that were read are TGCAGCGTTCGGGACAAGAACACCGGGGAG.

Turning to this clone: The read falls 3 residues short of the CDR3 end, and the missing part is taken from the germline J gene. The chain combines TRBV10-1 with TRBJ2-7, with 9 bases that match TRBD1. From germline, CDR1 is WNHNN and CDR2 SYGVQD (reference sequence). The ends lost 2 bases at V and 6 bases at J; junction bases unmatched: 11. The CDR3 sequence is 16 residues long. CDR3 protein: CASSEEPSGTGSEQYF. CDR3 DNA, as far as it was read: TGCGCCAGCAGTGAGGAACCGTCCGGGACAGGGTCCGAG.

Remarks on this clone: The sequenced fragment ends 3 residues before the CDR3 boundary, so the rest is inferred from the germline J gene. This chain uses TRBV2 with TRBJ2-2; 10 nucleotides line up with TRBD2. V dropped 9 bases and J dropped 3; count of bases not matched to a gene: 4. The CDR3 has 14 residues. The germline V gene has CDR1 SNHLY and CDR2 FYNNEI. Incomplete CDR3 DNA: TGTGCCAGTCTAGCGGGGGAATACACCGGGGAG. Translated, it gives CASLAGEYTGE. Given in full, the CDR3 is CASLAGEYTGELFF.

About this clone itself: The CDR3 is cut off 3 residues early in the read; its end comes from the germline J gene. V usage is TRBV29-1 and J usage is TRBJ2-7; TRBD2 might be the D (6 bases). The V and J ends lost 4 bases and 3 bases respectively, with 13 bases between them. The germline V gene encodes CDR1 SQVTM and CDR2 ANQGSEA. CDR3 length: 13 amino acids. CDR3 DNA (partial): TGCAGCGTTGGAGGACTAAGCGGCTACGAG. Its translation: CSVGGLSGYE. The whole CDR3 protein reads CSVGGLSGYEQYF.

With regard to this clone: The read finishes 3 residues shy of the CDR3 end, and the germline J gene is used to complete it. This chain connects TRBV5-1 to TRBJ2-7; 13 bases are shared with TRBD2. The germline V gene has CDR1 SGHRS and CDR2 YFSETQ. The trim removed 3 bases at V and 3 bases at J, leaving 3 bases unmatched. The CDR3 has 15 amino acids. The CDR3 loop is CASSWTSGSIYEQYF. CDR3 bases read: TGCGCCAGCAGCTGGACTAGCGGGAGCATCTACGAG.